One and the same sample provided the 29 T cell receptor beta chains below, sequenced in a study of blood T cell repertoires in COVID-19. TCRdb's table, derived via immunoSEQ multiplex PCR, lists solely in-frame clones and lacks some. Found here are some 250,000 clones, roughly 80% of them singletons; the top ten hold less than 3.5%. Specimen: peripheral blood. The source of these receptors is a woman aged 18-29 years with acute or convalescent COVID-19.

The V call is TRBV28, the J call TRBJ2-1; 14 nucleotides align to TRBD2. V was clipped by 6 bases and J by 8 bases; unmatched bases: 9. The germline gives CDR1 MDHEN, CDR2 SYDVKM. The CDR3 is 16 amino acids. The CDR3 sequence: CASSGLAGGSGHEQFF. In nucleotides, the CDR3 is TGTGCCAGCAGCGGACTAGCGGGAGGCTCAGGCCATGAGCAGTTCTTC.

The chain carries TRBV7-3 and TRBJ2-2; 7 bases fit TRBD1. Germline lookup yields CDR1 SGHTA and CDR2 FQGTGA. The CDR3 has 15 residues. Germline trimming cut 1 base from V and 5 bases from J; bases unmatched to any gene: 4. CDR3 protein: CASSLIGGGTGELFF. CDR3 DNA: TGTGCCAGCAGCTTAATAGGGGGCGGGACCGGGGAGCTGTTTTTT.

The rearrangement joins TRBV10-1 to TRBJ2-1; D may be TRBD2 (6 bases). From germline, CDR1 is WNHNN and CDR2 SYGVQD (reference sequence). This CDR3 has 15 residues. V was cut by 5 bases and J by 1 base, with 12 bases left in between. The CDR3 is CASSPLAFSYNEQFF. The CDR3, as DNA: TGCGCCAGCAGTCCACTAGCTTTTTCCTACAATGAGCAGTTCTTC.

This chain uses TRBV6-2 or TRBV6-3 with TRBJ2-7, with 11 positions matching TRBD2. This CDR3 has 17 amino acids. V trimming: 6 bases; J trimming: 4 bases; junction bases outside the gene matches: 14. CDR1 MNHEY and CDR2 SVGEGT come from the germline V gene. Written as DNA, the CDR3 is TGTGCCAGCAGCCCTTGGTATAGCGGGAGGGTGGGTTACGAGCAGTACTTC. Translating it yields CASSPWYSGRVGYEQYF.

V gene TRBV7-9 combines with J gene TRBJ1-6; a possible D gene is TRBD1 (5 bases). Germline CDR1 and CDR2: SEHNR and FQNEAQ (reference sequence). V dropped 7 bases and J dropped 6 bases, with 19 bases sitting between them. The CDR3 runs to 16 residues. The CDR3 here is CASTLPRLGLNSPLHF. CDR3 in DNA: TGTGCCAGCACCCTACCGAGACTGGGACTTAATTCACCCCTCCACTTT.

This clone has only a few counts. The rearrangement uses TRBV14 and TRBJ1-1, with unresolved D. Germline V lookup: CDR1 SGHDN, CDR2 FVKESK. The CDR3 is made up of 13 amino acids. V was cut by 5 bases and J by 1 base, with 8 bases left in between. CDR3 sequence: CASSTRQNTEAFF. CDR3 DNA: TGTGCCAGCAGCACACGACAGAACACTGAAGCTTTCTTT. The full variable domain, completed using reference TRBV14 and TRBJ1-1, is EAGVTQFPSHSVIEKGQTVTLRCDPISGHDNLYWYRRVMGKEIKFLLHFVKESKQDESGMPNNRFLAERTGGTYSTLKVQPAELEDSGVYFCASSTRQNTEAFFGQGTRLTVV.

The genes are TRBV20-1 and TRBJ1-5; D ambiguous. The ends were cut back, 3 bases at V and 1 base at J, with 16 bases in the middle. Per the germline V gene, CDR1 is DFQATT and CDR2 is SNEGSKA (reference sequence). The length of the CDR3 is 16 residues. The CDR3: CSASMLAEWSNQPQHF. As DNA, the CDR3 is TGCAGTGCTAGTATGTTGGCAGAATGGAGCAATCAGCCCCAGCATTTT.

The chain links TRBV6-5 to TRBJ1-2, with D unclear. The CDR3 contains 16 residues. From germline, CDR1 is MNHEY and CDR2 SVGAGI. Trimming removed 0 bases at V and 0 bases at J, with 11 bases between. CDR3 coding DNA: TGTGCCAGCAGTTACTCGATCGGAGTAACTAACTATGGCTACACCTTC. This codes for CASSYSIGVTNYGYTF.

In nucleotides, the CDR3 is TGCGCCAGCAGCTTGGATACAGTCCCCGAAAAACTGTTTTTT. The encoded protein is CASSLDTVPEKLFF. The genes are TRBV5-1 and TRBJ1-4; D not certain. Germline CDR1 is SGHRS and CDR2 is YFSETQ. The V gene lost 0 bases and the J gene lost 8 bases, with 11 bases spanning the gap. This CDR3 has 14 residues.

The rearrangement joins TRBV6-5 to TRBJ1-5, with D possibly TRBD1 on 5 matching bases. CDR1 and CDR2 from the germline V gene are MNHEY and SVGAGI. The CDR3 extends over 14 amino acids. V shed 8 bases and J shed 6 bases, with 17 bases lying between them. As DNA, the CDR3 is TGTGCCAGCGCTTTCGGGGGACCACCTCAGCCCCAGCATTTT. It is translated as CASAFGGPPQPQHF.

J is TRBJ2-3 and V is TRBV15; D is undetermined. CDR3 size: 14 residues. Looked up from germline, CDR1 is LNHNV and CDR2 is YYDKDF (reference sequence). The ends were cut back, 5 bases at V and 0 bases at J, with 9 bases in the middle. The CDR3 region is CATSSSQSTDTQYF. In nucleotides, the CDR3 is TGTGCCACCAGCTCCTCACAAAGCACAGATACGCAGTATTTT.

V and J are TRBV15 and TRBJ2-1, with TRBD2 matching over 8 bases. Trimming cost V 6 bases and J 9 bases; bases outside gene matches: 7. The CDR3 consists of 13 residues. Per the germline V gene, CDR1 is LNHNV and CDR2 is YYDKDF (reference sequence). In DNA, the CDR3 is TGTGCCACCAGGAACAGCGGGAGACCTGAGCAGTTCTTC. This encodes CATRNSGRPEQFF.

This chain joins TRBV5-6 and TRBJ2-2, with TRBD2 matching 7 bases. The CDR3 is 14 amino acids. Trimming removed 4 bases from V and 13 bases from J; junction bases left unmatched: 13. Germline-derived CDR1 and CDR2 are SGHDT and YYEEEE. For the CDR3, the DNA is TGTGCCAGCAGCCCTGGACTAGTCCGGTTAGGGCTGTTTTTT. Protein sequence: CASSPGLVRLGLFF.

V gene TRBV7-2 combines with J gene TRBJ2-7; TRBD1 is a possible D gene (5 bases). Trimming took off 5 bases at V and 2 bases at J, with 16 bases between the two ends. The CDR3 consists of 15 residues. Germline V gives CDR1 SGHTA, CDR2 FQGNSA. CDR3 loop: CASSDAQGMAYEQYF. CDR3 nucleotides: TGTGCCAGCAGCGACGCGCAGGGAATGGCCTACGAGCAGTACTTC.

The chain combines TRBV7-3 with TRBJ2-1; no reliable D call. Germline CDR1 is SGHTA and CDR2 is FQGTGA. The CDR3 length is 13 residues. V was cut by 1 base and J by 8 bases, with 9 bases left in between. CDR3 protein: CASSLNGGYEQFF. CDR3 nucleotides: TGTGCCAGCAGCTTAAACGGCGGCTATGAGCAGTTCTTC.

This chain joins TRBV29-1 and TRBJ2-3; the D gene is possibly TRBD1 (5 bases). V shed 3 bases and J shed 0 bases, with 13 bases lying between them. The CDR3 length is 15 residues. Germline V gives CDR1 SQVTM, CDR2 ANQGSEA. CDR3 DNA: TGCAGCGTTGATAGTAGGGGCCTTAGCACAGATACGCAGTATTTT. It encodes CSVDSRGLSTDTQYF.

The gene calls are TRBV5-1 and TRBJ1-2; D is undetermined. The CDR3 sequence is 14 residues long. Germline V gene data show CDR1 as SGHRS and CDR2 as YFSETQ. Trimming removed 3 bases from V and 6 bases from J, with 15 bases in between. The CDR3 protein is CASSSRGGLDGYTF. The CDR3 DNA reads as TGCGCCAGCAGCTCCCGTGGTGGGCTCGATGGCTACACCTTC.

A few counts support this clone. V and J are TRBV9 and TRBJ2-1, with D maybe TRBD1 (6 bases). With 4 bases removed from V and 0 bases from J, the gap between germline ends came to 11 bases. The germline V gene has CDR1 SGDLS and CDR2 YYNGEE. CDR3 length: 15 residues. The CDR3 DNA is TGTGCCAGCAGCAGGACAGACAGCTCCTACAATGAGCAGTTCTTC. It translates to CASSRTDSSYNEQFF.

The J gene is TRBJ1-6, the V gene TRBV28, with 7 nucleotides matching TRBD1. After removal of 6 bases from V and 4 bases from J, the junction contained 3 bases not matched to a gene. The CDR3 spans 14 residues. Germline CDR1 MDHEN, CDR2 SYDVKM. The CDR3 region is CASRDRRYNSPLHF. CDR3 bases: TGTGCCAGCAGGGACAGGAGATATAATTCACCCCTCCACTTT.

The rearrangement uses TRBV6-5 and TRBJ1-4; TRBD1 is a possible D gene (5 bases). This CDR3 contains 15 residues. V was shortened by 6 bases and J by 7 bases, with 18 bases between the two germline ends. The germline V gene has CDR1 MNHEY and CDR2 SVGAGI. The CDR3 here is CASSLIGTGGEKLFF. The CDR3 DNA follows: TGTGCCAGCAGCCTGATAGGGACGGGAGGTGAAAAACTGTTTTTT.

The chain uses TRBV4-3 and TRBJ2-7; TRBD2 agrees at 8 bases. From germline, CDR1 is LGHNA and CDR2 YSLEER. CDR3 length: 15 residues. The V gene end was trimmed by 4 bases and the J gene end by 2 bases; junction bases not matched to a gene: 7. The chain's CDR3 is CASSLGLDPPYEQYF. CDR3 DNA sequence: TGCGCCAGCAGCCTGGGACTAGATCCGCCCTACGAGCAGTACTTC.

V usage is TRBV7-2 and J usage is TRBJ1-3; D remains ambiguous. V was trimmed by 0 bases and J by 7 bases, leaving 7 bases between them. This CDR3 has 13 amino acids. Germline CDR1 SGHTA, CDR2 FQGNSA. CDR3 DNA: TGTGCCAGCAGCTTAGCGCTAGACAACACCATATATTTT. Its protein is CASSLALDNTIYF.

The chain joins TRBV5-5 to TRBJ1-1, with D perhaps TRBD1 (6 bases). V lost 2 bases and J 8 bases, leaving 16 bases between the germline ends. The germline V gene has CDR1 SGHKS and CDR2 YYEKEE (reference sequence). This CDR3 has 14 amino acids. For the CDR3, the DNA is TGTGCCAGCAGCTTAGCTTGGGGGCAGCCAGAAGCTTTCTTT. Translation: CASSLAWGQPEAFF.

The genes are TRBV7-2 and TRBJ1-1; perhaps TRBD1 as D (6 bases). The CDR3 extends over 13 amino acids. Germline values: CDR1 SGHTA, CDR2 FQGNSA. V lost 5 bases to trimming and J lost 5 bases, with 12 bases between them. CDR3 residues: CASSGVRGTEAFF. CDR3 sequence (DNA): TGTGCCAGCAGCGGCGTCAGGGGTACTGAAGCTTTCTTT.

Details on this clone: Other DNA sequences in this specimen translate into the identical CDR3. The chain couples TRBV19 to TRBJ1-5; D remains ambiguous. V was pared by 1 base and J by 2 bases, with 6 bases between. The CDR3 totals 14 residues. Germline V gene sequence: CDR1 LNHDA, CDR2 SQIVND (reference sequence). Here the CDR3 reads CASSIGQGNQPQHF. CDR3 nucleotides: TGTGCCAGTAGTATAGGGCAGGGCAATCAGCCCCAGCATTTT. Full variable domain (rest looked up from reference TRBV19 and TRBJ1-5): DGGITQSPKYLFRKEGQNVTLSCEQNLNHDAMYWYRQDPGQGLRLIYYSQIVNDFQKGDIAEGYSVSREKKESFPLTVTSAQKNPTAFYLCASSIGQGNQPQHFGDGTRLSIL.

This chain uses TRBV28 with TRBJ1-5; D not resolved. V lost 3 bases to trimming and J lost 6 bases, with 15 bases between them. Germline lookup yields CDR1 MDHEN and CDR2 SYDVKM. The CDR3 extends over 15 amino acids. In DNA form, the CDR3 reads TGTGCCAGCAGTTTCTTAGGTCAGGTGGTTCAGCCCCAGCATTTT. It translates to CASSFLGQVVQPQHF.

The chain has TRBV3-1 (or the pseudogene TRBV3-2) and TRBJ2-1, with 13 bases lining up with TRBD2. V was clipped by 3 bases and J by 0 bases; unmatched bases: 8. CDR1 and CDR2 from the germline V gene are LGHDT and YNNKEL (reference sequence). CDR3 length: 19 residues. The CDR3 coding sequence is TGTGCCAGCAGCCAGACTGGACTAGCGGGAGATCCCTCCTACAATGAGCAGTTCTTC. This gives the protein CASSQTGLAGDPSYNEQFF.

This clone was recorded a few times. V is TRBV4-3 and J is TRBJ1-1; 12 bases are shared with TRBD1. Trimming at V came to 4 bases and at J to 4 bases, leaving 13 bases not matched to a gene. This CDR3 is 18 amino acids long. The germline V gene encodes CDR1 LGHNA and CDR2 YSLEER. The CDR3 DNA sequence: TGCGCCAGCAGCCCCGAATCCGGGACAGGGGGCAAGTTCACTGAAGCTTTCTTT. Protein: CASSPESGTGGKFTEAFF.

The rearrangement uses TRBV29-1 and TRBJ1-1, with 8 nucleotides matching TRBD1. V trimming: 4 bases; J trimming: 4 bases; junction bases outside the gene matches: 5. There are 13 residues in the CDR3. The germline CDR1 and CDR2 sequences are SQVTM and ANQGSEA. CDR3 bases: TGCAGCGTTGTGAGTACAGGGGGCACTGAAGCTTTCTTT. Its translation: CSVVSTGGTEAFF.